This T cell receptor (beta chain) emerged from a study of OX40 agonist ivuxolimab in advanced cancers. Overall study context: Prior anti-PD-1, anti-PD-L1 or anti-CTLA-4 therapy was allowed; roughly 40% had some.

The table came from immunoSEQ multiplex PCR; TCRdb's copy has only in-frame clones and leaves some out. Of tens of thousands of clones listed, about 90% were seen once; the top ten hold 8.5% to 10%. This CDR3 is built from 13 residues. Germline V gene data show CDR1 as SGHTA and CDR2 as FQGNSA. The germline V and J ends were trimmed by 6 bases and 5 bases, with 14 bases remaining between them. The chain carries TRBV7-2 and TRBJ2-7; perhaps TRBD2 as D (6 bases). The source of this sequence is an adult with an advanced solid tumor such as melanoma, head and neck, liver or kidney cancer. Sequenced here: CD4+ or CD8+ T cells sorted from blood, sampled in a trial of the OX40 agonist ivuxolimab. The chain's CDR3 is CASSLGTGDEQYF. The CDR3 DNA sequence: TGTGCCAGCAGTCTAGGCACGGGAGACGAGCAGTACTTC.